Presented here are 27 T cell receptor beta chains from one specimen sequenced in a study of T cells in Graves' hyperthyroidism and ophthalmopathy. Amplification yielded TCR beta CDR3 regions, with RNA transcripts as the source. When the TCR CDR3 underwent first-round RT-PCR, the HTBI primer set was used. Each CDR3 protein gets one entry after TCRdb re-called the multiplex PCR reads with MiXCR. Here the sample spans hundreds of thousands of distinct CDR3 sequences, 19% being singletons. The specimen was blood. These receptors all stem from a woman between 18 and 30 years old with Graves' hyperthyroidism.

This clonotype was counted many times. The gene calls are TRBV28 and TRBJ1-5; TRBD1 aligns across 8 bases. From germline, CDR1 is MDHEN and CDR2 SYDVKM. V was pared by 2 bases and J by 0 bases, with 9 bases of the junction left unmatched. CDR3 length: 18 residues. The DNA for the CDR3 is TGTGCCAGCAGTTTACCCAGGGGGCGCCGGCCTAGCAATCAGCCCCAGCATTTT. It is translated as CASSLPRGRRPSNQPQHF.

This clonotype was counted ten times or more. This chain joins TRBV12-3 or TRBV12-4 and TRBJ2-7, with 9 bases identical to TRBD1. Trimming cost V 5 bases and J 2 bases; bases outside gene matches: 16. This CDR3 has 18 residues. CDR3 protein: CASSTGTGNLLMAYEQYF. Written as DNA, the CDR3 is TGTGCCAGCAGTACCGGGACAGGGAACCTACTTATGGCCTACGAGCAGTACTTC.

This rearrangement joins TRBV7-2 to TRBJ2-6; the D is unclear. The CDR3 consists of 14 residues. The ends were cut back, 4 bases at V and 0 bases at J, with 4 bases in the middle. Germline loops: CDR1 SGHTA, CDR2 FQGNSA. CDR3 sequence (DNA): TGTGCCAGCAGCTATGCCTCTGGGGCCAACGTCCTGACTTTC. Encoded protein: CASSYASGANVLTF. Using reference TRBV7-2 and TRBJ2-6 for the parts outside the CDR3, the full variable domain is GAGVSQSPSNKVTEKGKDVELRCDPISGHTALYWYRQSLGQGLEFLIYFQGNSAPDKSGLPSDRFSAERTGGSVSTLTIQRTQQEDSAVYLCASSYASGANVLTFGAGSRLTVL.

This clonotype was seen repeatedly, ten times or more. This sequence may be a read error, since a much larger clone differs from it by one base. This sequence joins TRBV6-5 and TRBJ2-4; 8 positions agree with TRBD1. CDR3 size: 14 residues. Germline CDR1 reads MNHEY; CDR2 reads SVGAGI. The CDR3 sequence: CASSLDRAKNIKYF. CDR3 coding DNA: TGTGCCAGCAGTTTGGACAGGGCCAAAAACATTAAGTACTTC.

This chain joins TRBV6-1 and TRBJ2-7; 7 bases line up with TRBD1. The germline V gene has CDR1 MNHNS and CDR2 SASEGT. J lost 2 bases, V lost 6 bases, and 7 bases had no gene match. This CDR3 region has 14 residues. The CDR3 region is CASREGQTAYEQYF. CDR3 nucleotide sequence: TGTGCCAGCAGAGAGGGACAGACAGCCTACGAGCAGTACTTC.

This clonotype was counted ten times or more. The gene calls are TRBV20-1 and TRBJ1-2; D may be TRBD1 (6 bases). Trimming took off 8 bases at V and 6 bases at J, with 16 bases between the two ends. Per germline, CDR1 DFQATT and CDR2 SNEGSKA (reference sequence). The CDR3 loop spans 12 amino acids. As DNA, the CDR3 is TGCAGTCGGGGCAGGGGACGGCATGGCTACACCTTC. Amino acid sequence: CSRGRGRHGYTF.

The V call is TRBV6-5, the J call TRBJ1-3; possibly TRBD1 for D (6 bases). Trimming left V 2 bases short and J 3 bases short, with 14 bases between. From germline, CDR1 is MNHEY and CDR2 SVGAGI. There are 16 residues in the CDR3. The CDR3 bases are TGTGCCAGCAGTTACGGTTCAGGGGCGAGTGGAAACACCATATATTTT. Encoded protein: CASSYGSGASGNTIYF.

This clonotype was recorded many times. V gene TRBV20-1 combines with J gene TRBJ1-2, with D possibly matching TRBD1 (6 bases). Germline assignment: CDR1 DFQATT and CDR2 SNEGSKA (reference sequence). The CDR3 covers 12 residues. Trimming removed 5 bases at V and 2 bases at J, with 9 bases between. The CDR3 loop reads CSAGQPNYGYTF. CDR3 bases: TGCAGTGCTGGACAGCCAAACTATGGCTACACCTTC.

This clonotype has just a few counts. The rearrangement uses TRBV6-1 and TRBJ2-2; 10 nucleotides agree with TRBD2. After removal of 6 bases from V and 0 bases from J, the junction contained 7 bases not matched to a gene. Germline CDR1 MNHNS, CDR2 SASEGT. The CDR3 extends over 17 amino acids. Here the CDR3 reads CASRLVAGGPNTGELFF. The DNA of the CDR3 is TGTGCCAGCAGACTAGTAGCGGGGGGCCCGAACACCGGGGAGCTGTTTTTT.

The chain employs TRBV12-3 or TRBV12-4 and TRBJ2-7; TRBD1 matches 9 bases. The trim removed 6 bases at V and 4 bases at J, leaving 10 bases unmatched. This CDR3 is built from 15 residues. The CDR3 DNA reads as TGTGCCAGCAGCCACCCCGGGACAGGGAGTTACGAGCAGTACTTC. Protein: CASSHPGTGSYEQYF.

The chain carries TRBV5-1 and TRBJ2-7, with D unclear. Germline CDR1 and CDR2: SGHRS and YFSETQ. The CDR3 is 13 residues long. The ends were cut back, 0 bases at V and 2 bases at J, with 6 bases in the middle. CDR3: CASSLERTYEQYF. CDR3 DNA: TGCGCCAGCAGCTTGGAACGGACCTACGAGCAGTACTTC.

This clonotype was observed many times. The CDR3 loop is CASSTGTGVTGELFF. CDR3 coding DNA: TGCGCCAGCAGCACCGGGACAGGCGTTACCGGGGAGCTGTTTTTT. V usage is TRBV5-1 and J usage is TRBJ2-2, with 8 bases identical to TRBD1. CDR3 length equals 15 residues. CDR1 SGHRS and CDR2 YFSETQ come from the germline V gene. V dropped 4 bases and J dropped 5; count of bases not matched to a gene: 7.

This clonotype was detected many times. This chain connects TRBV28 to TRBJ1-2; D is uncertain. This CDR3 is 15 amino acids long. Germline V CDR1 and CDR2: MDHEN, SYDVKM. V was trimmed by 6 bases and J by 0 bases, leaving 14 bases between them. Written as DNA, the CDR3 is TGTGCCAGCAGCACCTCTTCGGGTTCTAACTATGGCTACACCTTC. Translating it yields CASSTSSGSNYGYTF.

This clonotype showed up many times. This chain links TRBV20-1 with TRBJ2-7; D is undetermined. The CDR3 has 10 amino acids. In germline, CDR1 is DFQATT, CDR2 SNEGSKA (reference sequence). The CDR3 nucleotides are TGCAGGGAACCGTGGCACGAGCAGTACTTC. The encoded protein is CREPWHEQYF.

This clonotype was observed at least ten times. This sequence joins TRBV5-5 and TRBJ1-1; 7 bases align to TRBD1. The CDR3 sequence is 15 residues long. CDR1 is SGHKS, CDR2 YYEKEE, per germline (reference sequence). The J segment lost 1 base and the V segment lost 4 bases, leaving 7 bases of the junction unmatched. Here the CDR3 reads CASSTETGPNTEAFF. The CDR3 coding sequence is TGTGCCAGCAGCACCGAGACAGGGCCGAACACTGAAGCTTTCTTT.

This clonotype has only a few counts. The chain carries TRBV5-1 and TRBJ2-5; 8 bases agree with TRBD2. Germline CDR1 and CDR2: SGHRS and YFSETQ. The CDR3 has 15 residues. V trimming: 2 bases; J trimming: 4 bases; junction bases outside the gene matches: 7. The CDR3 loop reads CASSFSGGLSETQYF. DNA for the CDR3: TGCGCCAGCAGCTTCTCGGGGGGGCTGTCAGAGACCCAGTACTTC.

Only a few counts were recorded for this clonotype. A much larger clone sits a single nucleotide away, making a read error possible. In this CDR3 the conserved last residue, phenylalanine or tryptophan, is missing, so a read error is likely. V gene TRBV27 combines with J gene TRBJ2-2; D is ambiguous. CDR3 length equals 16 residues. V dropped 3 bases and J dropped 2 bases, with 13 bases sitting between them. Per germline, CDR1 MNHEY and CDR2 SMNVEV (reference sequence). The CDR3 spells CASSFSGIANTGELFL. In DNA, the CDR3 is TGTGCCAGCAGTTTTTCCGGCATCGCCAACACCGGGGAGCTGTTTCTT.

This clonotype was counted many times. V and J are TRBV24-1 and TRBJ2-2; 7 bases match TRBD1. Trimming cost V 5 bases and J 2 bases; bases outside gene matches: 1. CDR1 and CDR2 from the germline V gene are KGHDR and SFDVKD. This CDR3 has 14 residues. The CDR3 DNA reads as TGTGCCACCAGTGGGGACAGTAACACCGGGGAGCTGTTTTTT. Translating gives CATSGDSNTGELFF.

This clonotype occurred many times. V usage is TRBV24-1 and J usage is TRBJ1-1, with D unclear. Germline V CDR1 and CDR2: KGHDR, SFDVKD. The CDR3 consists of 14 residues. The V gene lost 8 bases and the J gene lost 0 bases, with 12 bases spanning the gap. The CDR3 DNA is TGTGCCACCATGGACGGCGCAATGAACACTGAAGCTTTCTTT. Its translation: CATMDGAMNTEAFF.

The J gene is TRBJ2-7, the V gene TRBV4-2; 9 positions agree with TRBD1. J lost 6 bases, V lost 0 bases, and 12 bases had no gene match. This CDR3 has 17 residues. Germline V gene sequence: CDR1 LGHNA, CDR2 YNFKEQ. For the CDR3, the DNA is TGTGCCAGCAGCCAAGAACGCGTTGGGGGACAGGGATCCGAGCAGTACTTC. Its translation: CASSQERVGGQGSEQYF.

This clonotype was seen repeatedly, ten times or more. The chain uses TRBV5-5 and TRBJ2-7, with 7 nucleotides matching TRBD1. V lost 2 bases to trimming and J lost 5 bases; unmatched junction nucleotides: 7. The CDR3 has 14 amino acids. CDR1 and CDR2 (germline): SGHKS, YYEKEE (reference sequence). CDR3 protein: CASSLGRTGDEQYF. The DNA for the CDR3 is TGTGCCAGCAGCTTAGGCCGTACAGGGGACGAGCAGTACTTC.

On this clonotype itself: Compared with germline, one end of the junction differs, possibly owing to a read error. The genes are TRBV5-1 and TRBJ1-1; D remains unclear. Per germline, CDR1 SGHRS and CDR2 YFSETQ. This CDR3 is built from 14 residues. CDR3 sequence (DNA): TGCGCCAGCAATCCCCCGGGCGGGAACCCTGAATCTTTCTTT. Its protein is CASNPPGGNPESFF.

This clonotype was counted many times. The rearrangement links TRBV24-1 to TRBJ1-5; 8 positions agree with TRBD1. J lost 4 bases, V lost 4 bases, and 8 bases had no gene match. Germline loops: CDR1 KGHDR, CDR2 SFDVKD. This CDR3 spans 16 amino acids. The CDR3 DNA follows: TGTGCCACCAGTGAACGCGACAGGGGCGGTAATCAGCCCCAGCATTTT. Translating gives CATSERDRGGNQPQHF.

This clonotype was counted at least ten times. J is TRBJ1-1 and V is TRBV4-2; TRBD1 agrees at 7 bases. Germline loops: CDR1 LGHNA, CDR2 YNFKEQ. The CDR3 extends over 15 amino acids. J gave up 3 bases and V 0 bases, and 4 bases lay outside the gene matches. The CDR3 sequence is CASSQEGDRHTEAFF. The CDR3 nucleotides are TGTGCCAGCAGCCAAGAGGGGGACAGACACACTGAAGCTTTCTTT.

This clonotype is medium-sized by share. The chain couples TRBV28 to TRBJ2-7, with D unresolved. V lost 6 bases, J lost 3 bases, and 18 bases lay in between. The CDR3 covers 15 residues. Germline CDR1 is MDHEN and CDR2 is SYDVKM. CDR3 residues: CASSKDPARRYEQYF. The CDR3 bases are TGTGCCAGCAGCAAAGACCCCGCCCGACGCTACGAGCAGTACTTC. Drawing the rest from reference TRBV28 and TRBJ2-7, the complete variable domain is DVKVTQSSRYLVKRTGEKVFLECVQDMDHENMFWYRQDPGLGLRLIYFSYDVKMKEKGDIPEGYSVSREKKERFSLILESASTNQTSMYLCASSKDPARRYEQYFGPGTRLTVT.

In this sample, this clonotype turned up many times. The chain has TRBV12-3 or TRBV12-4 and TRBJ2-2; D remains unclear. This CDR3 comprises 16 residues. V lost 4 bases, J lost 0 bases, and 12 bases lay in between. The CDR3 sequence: CASSSRTVSNTGELFF. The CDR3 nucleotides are TGTGCCAGCAGTTCCCGGACCGTCTCGAACACCGGGGAGCTGTTTTTT.

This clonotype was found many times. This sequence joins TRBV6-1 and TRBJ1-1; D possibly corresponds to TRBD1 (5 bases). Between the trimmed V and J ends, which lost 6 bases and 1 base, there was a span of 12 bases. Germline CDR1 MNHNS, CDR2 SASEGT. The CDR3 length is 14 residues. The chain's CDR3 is CASRAWTPNTEAFF. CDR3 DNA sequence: TGTGCCAGCAGGGCCTGGACACCGAACACTGAAGCTTTCTTT.